This paragraph covers one T cell receptor (beta chain) sequence. Which antigen it targets is not known. Base qualities are not at hand, and no much larger clone is one base apart. Participants in the prospective study were enrolled through a virtual design, were aged about 18 to 90 years, and lived in under 25 United States geographic areas. In the prospective study, participants were assigned to cohorts based on the clinical history participants reported in a screening survey and a study questionnaire. ImmuneRACE Cohort 3 recovered participants were defined by two consecutive negative NP/OP PCR tests, healthcare professional clearance, or symptom resolution. In the prospective study, mobile phlebotomists collected whole blood, serum and a nasopharyngeal or oropharyngeal swab from each participant. Prospective study participants could optionally give additional blood draws and questionnaires over a roughly 2-month period. Prospective study blood samples were shipped either frozen or at room temperature before DNA extraction.

TCRbeta CDR3 regions were amplified from genomic DNA by means of the immunoSEQ Assay, a bias-controlled multiplex PCR. The original pipeline was this. Within the assay, amplification of reference gene primers was used to estimate how many nucleated cells each sample contained. Sequence reads were collapsed and filtered to measure the absolute abundance of every unique TCRbeta CDR3 rearrangement. For each sample, productive Simpson clonality was calculated as the square root of Simpson's diversity index across productive rearrangements. TCRdb retrieved this table from immuneACCESS and kept in-frame rearrangements only. Not all clones are present; in checked studies, unresolved V genes account for under half, and no reason is known for the remainder. Clone size and the V and J calls come from that table; the DNA yielded D and trimming. For this sample there are about 320,000 clones; over 85% appear just once. Around 2.5% of the sample goes to the ten largest clones.

The source of the sample is a study of blood T cell repertoires in COVID-19 (dated by TCRdb to about 2020). For the study in its entirety: Samples from collaborators originated in the United States, Italy and Spain and spanned both the acute and convalescent phases of COVID-19. The prospective study material was composed of cDNA or gDNA derived from T cells, B-cell-depleted T cells, or PBMCs. The dataset comprised deeply sampled blood TCRbeta repertoires from subjects exposed to, actively infected with, or recovered from COVID-19. The repertoires were released in a freely available public database intended as a resource for research on the immune response to SARS-CoV-2. Samples were obtained from the ongoing ImmuneRACE study (first 160 participants) and from 1,254 subjects provided by 6 global collaborators. Nearly every sample came with metadata listing a de-identified subject ID, COVID-19 status, age in years and sex. Where HLA class I and class II types were available, the types were taken from metadata supplied by the sample provider, not from assay-based typing.

CDR1 and CDR2 are drawn from the germline V gene (reference sequence): MNHNY, SVGAGI. Taken from cysteine to phenylalanine, the CDR3 has 17 residues. Only the CDR3 DNA is retained, 51 bases long and in frame from the first base. V is reduced by 5 bases and J by 4 bases, leaving a spacing of 23 bases between them. Results the study describes overall, beyond this receptor: The amount of clinical and demographic metadata varied by source and participant and was provided uncurated.

This clonotype was obtained from a man aged 60 to 69 who had recovered from COVID-19. Material for sequencing was PBMCs or T cells enriched from blood (not recorded which). Here the chain combines TRBV6-6 and TRBJ1-2; TRBD1 might be the D gene, on 6 matching bases. This receptor has the CDR3 CASSRRILQGGPYGYTF. The DNA sequence reads TGTGCCAGCAGTCGCCGAATACTACAAGGGGGACCCTATGGCTACACCTTC.